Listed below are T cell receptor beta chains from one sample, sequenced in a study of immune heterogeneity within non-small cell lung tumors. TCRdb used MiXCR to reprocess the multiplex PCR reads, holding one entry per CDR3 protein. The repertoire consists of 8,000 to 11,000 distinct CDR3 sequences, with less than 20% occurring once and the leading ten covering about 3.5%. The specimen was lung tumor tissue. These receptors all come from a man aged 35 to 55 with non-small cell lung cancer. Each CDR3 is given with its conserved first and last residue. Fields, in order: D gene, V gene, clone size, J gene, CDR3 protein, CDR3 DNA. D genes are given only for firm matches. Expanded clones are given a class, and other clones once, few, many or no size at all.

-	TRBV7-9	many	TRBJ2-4	CASSPQSTLAKNIQYF	TGTGCCAGCAGCCCTCAATCGACACTAGCCAAAAACATTCAGTACTTC
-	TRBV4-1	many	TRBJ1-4	CASSQDWGAREKLFF	TGCGCCAGCAGCCAAGATTGGGGGGCGCGGGAAAAACTGTTTTTT
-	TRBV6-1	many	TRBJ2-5	CASSRTAQETQYF	TGTGCCAGCAGTAGGACAGCCCAAGAGACCCAGTACTTC
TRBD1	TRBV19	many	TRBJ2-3	CASSRKTGPSTDTQYF	TGTGCCAGTAGTAGAAAGACAGGGCCTAGCACAGATACGCAGTATTTT
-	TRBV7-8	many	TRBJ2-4	CASSLAKNIQYF	TGTGCCAGCAGCTTGGCCAAAAACATTCAGTACTTC
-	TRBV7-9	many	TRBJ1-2	CASSLVRGYTF	TGTGCCAGCAGCTTAGTTCGGGGCTACACCTTC
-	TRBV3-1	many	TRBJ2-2	CASSQDTQGYTGELFF	TGTGCCAGCAGCCAAGATACCCAGGGGTACACCGGGGAGCTGTTTTTT
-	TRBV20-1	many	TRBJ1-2	CSARGRDGINYGYTF	TGCAGTGCTAGAGGCCGGGACGGAATTAACTATGGCTACACCTTC
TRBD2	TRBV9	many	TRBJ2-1	CASGLAGNNEQFF	TGTGCCAGCGGACTAGCGGGAAACAATGAGCAGTTCTTC
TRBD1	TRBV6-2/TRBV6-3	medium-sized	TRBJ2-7	CASSSVQGAPAYEQYF	TGTGCCAGCAGTTCGGTTCAGGGGGCCCCAGCCTACGAGCAGTACTTC
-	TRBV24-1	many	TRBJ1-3	CATTPHGSISGNTIYF	TGTGCCACCACCCCCCACGGTAGCATCTCTGGAAACACCATATATTTT
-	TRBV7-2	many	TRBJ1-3	CASSSQGNGNTIYF	TGTGCCAGCAGCTCTCAGGGGAATGGAAACACCATATATTTT
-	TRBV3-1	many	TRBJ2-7	CASSQPGISYEQYF	TGTGCCAGCAGCCAACCTGGGATCTCCTACGAGCAGTACTTC
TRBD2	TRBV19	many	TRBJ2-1	CASRSRGGNEQFF	TGTGCCAGCAGGTCCCGGGGGGGAAATGAGCAGTTCTTC
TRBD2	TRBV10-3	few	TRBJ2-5	CAIGWGGGGETQYF	TGTGCCATCGGTTGGGGCGGGGGGGGCGAGACCCAGTACTTC
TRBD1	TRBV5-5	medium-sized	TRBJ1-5	CASSLVPGGLQPQHF	TGTGCCAGCAGCTTGGTTCCAGGGGGACTTCAGCCCCAGCATTTT
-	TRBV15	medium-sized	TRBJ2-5	CATSRFGGETQYF	TGTGCCACCAGCAGGTTTGGGGGAGAGACCCAGTACTTC
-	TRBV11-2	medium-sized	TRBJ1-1	CASSLKRWNTEAFF	TGTGCCAGCAGCTTAAAACGGTGGAACACTGAAGCTTTCTTT
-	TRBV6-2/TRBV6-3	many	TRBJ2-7	CASSYRGSKDEQYF	TGTGCCAGCAGTTACAGGGGGAGTAAGGACGAGCAGTACTTC
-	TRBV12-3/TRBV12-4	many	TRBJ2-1	CASSRSNEQFF	TGTGCCAGTAGTCGCTCGAATGAGCAGTTCTTC
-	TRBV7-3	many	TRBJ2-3	CASSLYAGSFSTDTQYF	TGTGCCAGCAGCTTATACGCGGGTTCCTTTAGCACAGATACGCAGTATTTT
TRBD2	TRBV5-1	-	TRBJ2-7	CASGGTSGSHEQYF	TGCGCCAGCGGGGGGACTAGCGGGAGCCACGAGCAGTACTTC
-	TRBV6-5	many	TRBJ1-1	CASSYSVTPGWMMNTEAFF	TGTGCCAGCAGTTACTCAGTCACCCCAGGTTGGATGATGAACACTGAAGCTTTCTTT
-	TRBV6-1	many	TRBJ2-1	CASSNNQVVSNNEQFF	TGTGCCAGCAGTAACAATCAGGTGGTGTCCAACAATGAGCAGTTCTTC
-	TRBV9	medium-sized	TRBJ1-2	CASSGGGGYNYGYTF	TGTGCCAGCAGCGGGGGCGGAGGCTATAACTATGGCTACACCTTC
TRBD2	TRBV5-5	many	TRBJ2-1	CASSLGLAGFNEQFF	TGTGCCAGCAGCTTGGGCCTAGCGGGGTTCAATGAGCAGTTCTTC
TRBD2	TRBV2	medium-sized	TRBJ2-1	CASRDGTSGSSYNEQFF	TGTGCCAGCAGAGACGGGACTAGCGGGAGCTCCTACAATGAGCAGTTCTTC
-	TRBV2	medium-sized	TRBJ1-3	CASSLDVSGNTIYF	TGTGCCAGCAGTCTCGACGTATCTGGAAACACCATATATTTT
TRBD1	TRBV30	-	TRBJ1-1	CAWQGGGTEAFF	TGTGCCTGGCAGGGGGGAGGCACTGAAGCTTTCTTT
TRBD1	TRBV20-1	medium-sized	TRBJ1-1	CSANRGLVRGTEAFF	TGCAGTGCAAACAGGGGGCTGGTACGGGGCACTGAAGCTTTCTTT
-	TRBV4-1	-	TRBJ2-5	CASSLRLAGTRQETQYF	TGCGCCAGCAGCCTCCGCCTAGCCGGGACTCGTCAAGAGACCCAGTACTTC
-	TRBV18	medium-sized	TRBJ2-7	CASTGTMQSYEQYF	TGTGCCAGCACGGGAACGATGCAGAGTTACGAGCAGTACTTC
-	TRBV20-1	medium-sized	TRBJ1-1	CSASSPGDTEAFF	TGCAGTGCTAGTTCACCAGGGGACACTGAAGCTTTCTTT
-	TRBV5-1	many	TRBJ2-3	CASSPDNTDTQYF	TGCGCCAGCAGCCCGGACAACACGGATACGCAGTATTTT
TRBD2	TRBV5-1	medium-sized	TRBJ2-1	CASSWSSGVYNEQFF	TGCGCCAGCAGTTGGTCTAGCGGGGTATACAATGAGCAGTTCTTC
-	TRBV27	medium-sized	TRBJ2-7	CASSSYLSPETTEQYF	TGTGCCAGCAGTTCCTACCTATCTCCTGAAACTACCGAGCAGTACTTC
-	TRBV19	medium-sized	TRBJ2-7	CASRTGHFSYEQYF	TGTGCCAGTAGAACCGGACATTTCTCCTACGAGCAGTACTTC
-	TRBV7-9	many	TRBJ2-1	CASSLLANVDEQFF	TGTGCCAGCAGCTTACTAGCGAACGTCGATGAGCAGTTCTTC
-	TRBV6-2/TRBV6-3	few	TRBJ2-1	CASSKEGSYNEQFF	TGTGCCAGCAGCAAGGAGGGTTCTTACAATGAGCAGTTCTTC
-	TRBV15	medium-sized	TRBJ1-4	CATSRGWGTNEKLFF	TGTGCCACCAGCAGAGGGTGGGGGACTAATGAAAAACTGTTTTTT
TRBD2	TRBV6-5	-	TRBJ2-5	CASSYRAGGRETQYF	TGTGCCAGCAGTTACCGGGCGGGAGGCCGGGAGACCCAGTACTTC
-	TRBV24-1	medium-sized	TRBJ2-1	CATSGPFGGEQFF	TGTGCCACCAGTGGCCCCTTCGGGGGTGAGCAGTTCTTC
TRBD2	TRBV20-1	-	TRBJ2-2	CSASGRALSTGELFF	TGCAGTGCTAGCGGGAGGGCCCTATCCACCGGGGAGCTGTTTTTT
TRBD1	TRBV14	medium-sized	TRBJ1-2	CASSQFRDSLNYGYTF	TGTGCCAGCAGCCAGTTCCGGGACAGCCTCAACTATGGCTACACCTTC
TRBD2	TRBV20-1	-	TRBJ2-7	CSAYPGGDEQYF	TGCAGTGCTTACCCCGGGGGGGACGAGCAGTACTTC
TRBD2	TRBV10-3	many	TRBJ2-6	CAIQNGQGGSGANVLTF	TGTGCCATCCAGAATGGGCAGGGAGGGTCTGGGGCCAACGTCCTGACTTTC
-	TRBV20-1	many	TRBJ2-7	CSAPGRGYEQYF	TGCAGTGCTCCAGGGAGGGGGTACGAGCAGTACTTC
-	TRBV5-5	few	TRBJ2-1	CASRLGGTVDNEQFF	TGTGCCAGCAGGCTTGGCGGGACAGTAGACAATGAGCAGTTCTTC
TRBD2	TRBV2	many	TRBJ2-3	CASSERQRGDFTDTQYF	TGTGCCAGCAGTGAAAGGCAGCGGGGCGACTTCACAGATACGCAGTATTTT
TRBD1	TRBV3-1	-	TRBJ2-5	CASSRDRAETQYF	TGTGCCAGCAGCCGGGACAGGGCCGAGACCCAGTACTTC